This TCR beta chain was profiled in a study of blood T cell repertoires in COVID-19. Study context: Researchers got acute and convalescent COVID-19 samples from the United States, Italy and Spain.

Trimming cost V 8 bases and J 0 bases; bases outside gene matches: 10. Germline-derived CDR1 and CDR2 are SNHLY and FYNNEI. The CDR3 length is 16 residues. Per the study methods: Reference gene primer amplification gave estimated nucleated cell counts. Generated by immunoSEQ multiplex PCR, the TCRdb table keeps only in-frame clones and is missing some. V and J calls and clone size follow that table, whereas D and trimming were derived from the DNA. This sample has roughly 350,000 clones, with roughly 90% found just once. This TCR derives from a woman aged 45-65 years with active or convalescent COVID-19. Sequenced input: peripheral blood. The rearrangement joins TRBV2 to TRBJ1-1; the match to TRBD1 covers 9 bases. The CDR3: CASALGQGTMNTEAFF. CDR3 DNA sequence: TGTGCCAGCGCGTTGGGACAGGGCACTATGAACACTGAAGCTTTCTTT.